This T cell receptor beta chain is from a study of human T cells and chemical hapten exposure. Across the study: A patient group, mainly female, showed alopecia areata, totalis or universalis. Variability of per-sample TCR yields stemmed mainly from small differences in pooled library volume.

One entry per CDR3 protein results from TCRdb running MiXCR on the RACE reads. In the table there are some 350,000 distinct CDR3 sequences, about 7% of which are singletons. CDR3 length: 13 amino acids. V lost 4 bases to trimming and J lost 3 bases, with 10 bases between them. Germline-derived CDR1 and CDR2 are SGHTS and YDEGEE. The sample's time point: patch test 1, 2 weeks after DPC sensitization. Sample treatment: therapeutic diphenylcyclopropenone sensitization with weekly scalp DPC. The sequence came from a woman younger than 30 with alopecia areata. Some clones in this sample may be carry-over from other donors' samples. The sequencing here drew on whole blood, taken in connection with sensitization to the hapten diphenylcyclopropenone (DPC). This chain uses TRBV5-8 with TRBJ2-5, with D uncertain. CDR3 protein: CASSPGYKETQYF. CDR3 coding DNA: TGTGCCAGCAGCCCGGGCTACAAAGAGACCCAGTACTTC.